This TCR beta chain was documented in a study of response to subunit inactivated influenza vaccine. Study conclusions and caveats: Authors suggested seasonal influenza vaccinations each recruit few new T cells.

This clonotype was seen repeatedly, ten times or more. What it recognizes is unknown. Each CDR3 protein gets one entry after TCRdb re-called the RT-PCR reads with MiXCR. The profile shows roughly 710,000 distinct CDR3 sequences, 11% to 15% of them singletons. The sequence was collected from a man aged 50 to 60 who received an inactivated influenza vaccine. Sample: PBMCs from blood, taken 14 days before vaccination.

The CDR3 sequence: CSVDPSTDTQYF. The DNA of the CDR3 is TGCAGCGTTGACCCCTCCACAGATACGCAGTATTTT. The rearrangement links TRBV29-1 to TRBJ2-3; D remains ambiguous. The length of the CDR3 is 12 residues. The germline V gene encodes CDR1 SQVTM and CDR2 ANQGSEA. Deletions cut 3 bases from V and 2 bases from J, with 6 bases between.